This T cell receptor (beta chain) was obtained from a study of regulatory T cells. Germline values: CDR1 PRHDT, CDR2 FYEKMQ (reference sequence). V shed 4 bases and J 4 bases; nucleotides not matched to a gene: 9. The CDR3 length is 16 residues. General observations from the study: Regulatory T cells showed the strongest V-J pair restriction and V/J gene skewing among patient repertoires.

As for this clone: Its antigen remains unidentified.

Amplification used 52 TRBV primers and 13 TRBJ primers. Produced via immunoSEQ multiplex PCR; TCRdb's table is partial and in-frame only. The table has about 15,000 clones, more than 85% seen once. At testing, patients were 2 to 39 years old, with reduced naive and increased memory T-cell proportions. This receptor was obtained from a person aged 18 to 35 with CD3G deficiency. The material sequenced was CD8+ T cells sorted from blood. The J gene is TRBJ2-1, the V gene TRBV13; 8 positions match TRBD1. CDR3 bases: TGTGCCAGCAGCTCAAGGGGGACAGGAGTTTACAATGAGCAGTTCTTC. Encoded protein: CASSSRGTGVYNEQFF.